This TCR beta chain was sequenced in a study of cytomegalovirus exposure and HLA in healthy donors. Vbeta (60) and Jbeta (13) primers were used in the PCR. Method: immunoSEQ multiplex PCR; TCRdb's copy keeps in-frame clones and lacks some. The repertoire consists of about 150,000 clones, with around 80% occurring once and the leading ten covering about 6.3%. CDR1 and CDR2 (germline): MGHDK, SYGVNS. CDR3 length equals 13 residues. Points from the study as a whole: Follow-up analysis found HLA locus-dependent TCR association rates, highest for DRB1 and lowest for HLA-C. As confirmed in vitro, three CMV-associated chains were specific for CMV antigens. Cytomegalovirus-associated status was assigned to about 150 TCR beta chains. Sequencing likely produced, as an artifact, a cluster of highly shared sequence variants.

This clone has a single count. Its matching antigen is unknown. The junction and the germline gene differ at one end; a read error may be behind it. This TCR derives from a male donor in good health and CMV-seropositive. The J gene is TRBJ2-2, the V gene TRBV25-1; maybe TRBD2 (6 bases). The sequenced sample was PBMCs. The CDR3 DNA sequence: TGTGCCAGCAGTGGAGGGAGCACCGGGGGGCTGTTTTTT. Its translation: CASSGGSTGGLFF.